This TCR beta chain came from a study of immune cell composition in non-small cell lung cancer. Profiled with immunoSEQ multiplex PCR; TCRdb holds only in-frame clones, not every one. The data hold roughly 4,200 clones, with less than 80% observed a single time. This clone was seen a few times. CDR1 SGHNT and CDR2 YYREEE come from the germline V gene (reference sequence). There are 13 residues in the CDR3. The ends were cut back, 2 bases at V and 1 base at J, with 6 bases in the middle. Frozen unsorted single-cell suspensions supplied the genomic DNA. The chain carries TRBV5-4 and TRBJ1-1; D remains ambiguous. Input material: lung tumor tissue. This clonotype was obtained from a human donor with non-small cell lung cancer. In nucleotides, the CDR3 is TGTGCCAGCAGCTTAGACTCGAACACTGAAGCTTTCTTT. This gives the protein CASSLDSNTEAFF.